This TCR beta chain derives from a study of cytomegalovirus exposure and HLA in healthy donors (dated by TCRdb to the late 2010s). In terms of the full investigation: An earlier analysis of several hundred of the donors reported roughly 300 Gb of sequence data and 100 million to 120 million unique TCR beta sequences obtained from around 170 million T cells. Across some 400 genotyped donors of the cohort, an average of approximately 200,000 unique TCR beta nucleotide sequences per donor were sequenced, and about a sixth of those sequences were non-productive. The number of donors typed differed by locus, with roughly 629-640 for A, B, C, DRB1 and DQB1, around 500 for DQA1, about 610 for DPA1, and 450 to 480 for DPB1. Rather than using new phenotypic data, the later analysis identified candidate immune exposures from TCR beta sequences and from how often those sequences occurred across donors. Donor age, sex, ethnicity and CMV serostatus were compiled alongside the repertoire data. About five DR-DQ haplotypes were handled as single units for association and clustering, since linkage in the cohort was strong. Every repertoire in the discovery cohort had been generated on one and the same sequencing platform. A separate validation cohort of 100 to 150 different subjects was used in addition to the 666-subject first cohort. The aim of the study was to test whether cataloging public T cell receptors could identify signatures of past pathogen exposure. Of the roughly 400 genotyped donors, roughly 80% fell in the genetic ancestry cluster associated with self-reported Caucasian donors. The study combined high-throughput TCR immunosequencing, statistical association of individual TCRs with disease status, and machine learning to predict cytomegalovirus infection status. The T cell repertoires of 550 to 850 subjects were profiled by immunosequencing and related to cytomegalovirus serostatus. Roughly 300 gigabases of sequencing data and around 87 million unique TCR sequences were included in an early release covering 550 to 650 HLA-typed donors. An earlier analysis of several hundred of the donors used high-throughput TCR beta sequencing to judge whether each TCR beta V gene segment behaved as functional or pseudogenic. To study patterns of TCR occurrence, a later analysis re-analyzed previously published TCR beta repertoires from 650 to 750 donors and added high-resolution HLA genotyping. In a later genetic analysis, genome-wide SNP genotypes for about three fifths of the roughly 670 donors were used, and that subset was treated as a discovery cohort. Both class I and class II loci were covered by HLA typing, at four-digit resolution.

The method was the immunoSEQ multiplex PCR assay. The multiplex PCR relied on a mix of 60 forward primers for TCR Vbeta segments and 13 reverse primers for TCR Jbeta segments. Amplification of the CDR3 region of rearranged TCR beta genes was performed with a multiplex PCR assay on genomic DNA. Amplified TCR beta libraries were sequenced as 87-base-pair reads on the Illumina HiSeq System. The paper's data handling went like this. Across the roughly 670 repertoires, a later analysis counted approximately 75 million unique TCR beta chains, some 11 million of which were shared by at least two donors. Raw reads were error-corrected and collapsed into unique sequences by a nearest-neighbor algorithm in which closely related sequences were merged to remove PCR and sequencing errors. V, D and J gene segments were assigned by aligning CDR3 sequences to IMGT reference sequences. For a sequence to be retained, at least a six-nucleotide match to both a V gene segment and a J gene segment was required. Rearrangements were called productive when the CDR3 lacked stop codons and stayed in frame with V and J; all others were non-productive. Following IMGT convention, CDR3 was defined as the stretch from the second conserved V-encoded cysteine up to the conserved J-encoded phenylalanine. In an earlier analysis of more than 550 of the donors, sequences lacking an unambiguous match to a single V gene segment were excluded. An earlier analysis of 450 to 650 of the donors called V segments functional above 56.7% productive rearrangements and segregating when the between-donor standard deviation exceeded 5%. To diagnose cytomegalovirus status from the catalog of TCR beta chain sequences, a statistical classification framework was built. V and J gene assignment, in a later analysis, came from comparing TCR nucleotide sequences with IMGT/GENE-DB human TR gene sequences. The TCRdist pipeline was used in a later analysis to assign CDR3 sequences and most-parsimonious VDJ recombination scenarios. A later analysis defined each TCR beta chain by its CDR3 amino acid sequence plus V-gene family, and excluded reads lacking a unique V-gene family. A later analysis removed roughly 590 highly shared, low-generation-probability nucleotide sequences to deal with suspected cross-contamination and a sequencing artifact. In a later analysis, a clonal expansion index for each public chain was calculated from normalized within-repertoire ranks of inferred template counts. A later analysis computed generation probabilities with a VDJ recombination model fitted to out-of-frame rearrangements, and checked the results against IGoR. A later analysis scored TCR-TCR, TCR-HLA and TCR-CMV co-occurrence with hypergeometric tests, applying a repertoire-size bias correction to TCR pairs. A later analysis estimated false discovery rates by permuting HLA or CMV assignments 20 times. In a later analysis, co-occurring TCRs were grouped with DBSCAN, and TCRdist sequence similarity was added when clustering was performed within HLA-allele-positive subsets. Repertoires with fewer than 30,000 or more than 120,000 public chains were left out of co-occurrence clustering, as were five repertoires with anomalous nucleotide sharing. TCRdb holds this immuneACCESS table with in-frame rearrangements only. Some clones are missing; in checked studies, unresolved V genes explain under half, and the rest has no known cause. Clonal size and the V and J genes are those of that table, whereas D and trimming came from the DNA. This sample holds about 140,000 clones; 75% to 90% were observed only once. The ten largest account for about 5% of the sample.

Concerning this clone itself: Its antigen specificity is not known. The record has no base qualities; no much larger clone is one base away.

Reading from cysteine to phenylalanine, the CDR3 counts 15 amino acids. Of the read, only the CDR3 DNA is kept; its 45 bases are in frame from base 1. CDR1 SGHVS and CDR2 FQNEAQ are derived from the germline V gene. V loses 10 bases of germline sequence and J loses 7 bases, and the interval between the two ends is 20 bases. Study-wide findings and limitations: A cluster of highly shared sequence variants was judged likely to be a technical artifact of the sequencing pipeline. According to a later analysis, parvovirus B19, influenza, CMV and Epstein-Barr virus appeared linked to several top co-occurrence clusters. Most TCR sequences were seen in very few donors, while some public TCRs were found in many individuals. HLA typing was unavailable for some donors at each locus, so association tests used only the typed subset. Most CMV-associated TCR beta chains appeared to be HLA-restricted in a later analysis, and the HLA associations seemed to be driven largely by CMV exposure. Specific HLA alleles were associated with 15,000 to 20,000 TCR beta sequences at a false discovery rate of 0.05 in a later analysis. The classifier was reported to diagnose cytomegalovirus status with high specificity and sensitivity in both the original cohort and the validation cohort. In vitro tests confirmed that a few of the cytomegalovirus-associated TCR beta chains recognize cytomegalovirus antigens. A total of 150 or so TCR beta chains were listed by the study as associated with cytomegalovirus. According to a later analysis, TCR association rates differed among HLA loci, with DRB1 alleles showing the most associated TCRs and HLA-C alleles showing the fewest. A later analysis found that HLA-associated TCR beta chains were more clonally expanded and had lower generation probabilities than equally common non-associated chains. In a later genetic analysis, a missense DCLRE1C variant was associated with V-gene and J-gene trimming of TCR beta chains, and the association was replicated in an independent cohort. When HLA alleles, especially DR and DQ, strongly co-occurred, TCR associations were difficult to assign to individual alleles. Because counts were too low, seventeen rarely observed V segments, including chromosome 9 orphons, were excluded from the earlier analysis of about 500 of the donors. Sequencing depth was assumed to be roughly uniform across donors in the presence/absence analyses, though that assumption may not hold. The authors suggested that the approach could potentially be generalized to other disease states and immunological phenotypes. The only immune exposure information available for the cohort was CMV serostatus. A further reported finding was that TCR beta sequences accurately predicted the HLA-A and HLA-B alleles for most subjects in the first cohort. Correlated functional status among segregating V segments might be attributable to linkage disequilibrium, but an unknown experimental factor could not be ruled out. A later genetic analysis reported fewer N-insertions in productive TCRs among donors in an Asian-associated ancestry cluster than the roughly 700-donor mean. Because the 87-base-pair reads could not distinguish some IMGT-functional V segments, including TRBV6-2 and TRBV6-3, those segments were excluded. In an earlier analysis of 587 of the donors, most TCR beta V segments were observed in productive rearrangements about 87% or about 30% of the time, broadly matching IMGT annotations. Only TCR beta chains were sequenced in this cohort, and the absence of alpha or paired-chain data limited detectable features.

The cohort comprised some 700 healthy bone marrow donors. All cohort members were sampled while nominally healthy, although unrecorded immune exposures were likely present. The donor tested CMV seronegative, placing the donor among the roughly 400 seronegative members of the cohort. Every donor gave a peripheral blood sample, and the peripheral blood mononuclear cells from that sample were used for TCR beta sequencing. Genomic DNA was extracted from the blood cell samples with the Qiagen DNeasy Blood Extraction Kit. Rearrangement joined TRBV7-8 to TRBJ1-6; the best D guess is TRBD1, with 6 bases matching. This TCR was recovered from a man aged 35 to 55 in good health and CMV-seronegative. The sample comprised PBMCs. The sequenced DNA: TGTGCCACGGGGGGGGTGACAGGACTGAATTCACCCCTCCACTTT. This codes for CATGGVTGLNSPLHF.